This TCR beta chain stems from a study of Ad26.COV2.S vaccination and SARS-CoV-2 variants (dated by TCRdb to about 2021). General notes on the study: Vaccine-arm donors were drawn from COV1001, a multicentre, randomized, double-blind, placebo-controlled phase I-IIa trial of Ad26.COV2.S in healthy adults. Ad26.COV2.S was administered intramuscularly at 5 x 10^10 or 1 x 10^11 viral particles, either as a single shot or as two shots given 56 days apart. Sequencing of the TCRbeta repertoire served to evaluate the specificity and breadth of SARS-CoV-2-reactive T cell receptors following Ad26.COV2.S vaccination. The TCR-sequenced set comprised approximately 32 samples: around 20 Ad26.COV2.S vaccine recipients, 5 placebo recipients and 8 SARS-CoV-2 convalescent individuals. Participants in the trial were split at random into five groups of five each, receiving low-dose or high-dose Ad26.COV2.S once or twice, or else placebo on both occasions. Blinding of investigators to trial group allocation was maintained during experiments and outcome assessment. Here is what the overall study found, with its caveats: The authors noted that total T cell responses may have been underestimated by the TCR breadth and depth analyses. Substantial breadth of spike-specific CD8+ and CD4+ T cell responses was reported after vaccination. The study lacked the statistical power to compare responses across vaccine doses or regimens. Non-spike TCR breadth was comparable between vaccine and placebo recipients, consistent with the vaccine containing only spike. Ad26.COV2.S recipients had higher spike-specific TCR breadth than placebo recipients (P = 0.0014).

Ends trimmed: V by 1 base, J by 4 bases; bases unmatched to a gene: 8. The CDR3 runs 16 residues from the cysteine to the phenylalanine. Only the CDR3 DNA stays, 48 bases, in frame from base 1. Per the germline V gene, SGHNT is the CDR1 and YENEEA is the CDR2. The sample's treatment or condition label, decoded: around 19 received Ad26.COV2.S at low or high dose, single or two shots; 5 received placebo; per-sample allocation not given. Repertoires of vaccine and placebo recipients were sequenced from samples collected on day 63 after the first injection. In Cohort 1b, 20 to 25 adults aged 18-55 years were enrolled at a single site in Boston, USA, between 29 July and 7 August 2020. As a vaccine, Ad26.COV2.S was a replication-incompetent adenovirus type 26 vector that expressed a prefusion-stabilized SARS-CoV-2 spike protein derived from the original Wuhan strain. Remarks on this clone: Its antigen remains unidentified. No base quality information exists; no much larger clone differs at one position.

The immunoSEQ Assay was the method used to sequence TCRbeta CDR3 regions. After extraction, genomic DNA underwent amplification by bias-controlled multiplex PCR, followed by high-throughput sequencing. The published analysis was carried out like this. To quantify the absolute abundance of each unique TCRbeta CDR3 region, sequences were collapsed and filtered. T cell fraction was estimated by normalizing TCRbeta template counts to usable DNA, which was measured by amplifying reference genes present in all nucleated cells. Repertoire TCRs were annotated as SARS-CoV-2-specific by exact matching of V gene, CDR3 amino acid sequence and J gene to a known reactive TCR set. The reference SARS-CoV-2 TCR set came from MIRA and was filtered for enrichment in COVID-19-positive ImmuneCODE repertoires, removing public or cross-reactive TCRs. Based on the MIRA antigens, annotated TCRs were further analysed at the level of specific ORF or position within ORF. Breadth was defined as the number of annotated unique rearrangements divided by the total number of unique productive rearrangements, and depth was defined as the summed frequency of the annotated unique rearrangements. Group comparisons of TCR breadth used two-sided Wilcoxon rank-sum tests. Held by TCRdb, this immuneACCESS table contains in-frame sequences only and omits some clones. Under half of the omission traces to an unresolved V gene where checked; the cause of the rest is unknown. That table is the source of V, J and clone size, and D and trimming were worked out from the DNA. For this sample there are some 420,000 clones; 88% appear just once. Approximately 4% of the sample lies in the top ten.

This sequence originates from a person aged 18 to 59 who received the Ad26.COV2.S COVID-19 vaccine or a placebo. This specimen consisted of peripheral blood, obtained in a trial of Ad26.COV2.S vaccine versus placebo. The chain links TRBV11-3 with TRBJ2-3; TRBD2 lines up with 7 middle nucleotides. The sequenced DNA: TGTGCCAGCAGCTTAGCCTGGGGGGGTGACGCAGATACGCAGTATTTT. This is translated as CASSLAWGGDADTQYF.